This entry lists 13 T cell receptor beta chains sequenced from one sample in a study of metastatic and nonmetastatic thyroid tumors. Thyroid surgery was preceded by no treatment in any patient. TCRdb recomputed clones from the PCR reads via MiXCR. The sample contains some 84,000 clones, 7.5% to 9% of which appear only once. The sample was blood. The receptor set was obtained from a female donor with papillary thyroid cancer or a benign thyroid nodule (not recorded which). Some clones in this sample may be carry-over from other donors' samples.

The rearrangement joins TRBV6-1 to TRBJ1-3; 7 bases align to TRBD1. CDR1 is MNHNS and CDR2 is SASEGT in the germline V gene. The CDR3 contains 15 residues. The trim removed 6 bases at V and 4 bases at J, leaving 9 bases unmatched. CDR3 in DNA: TGTGCCAGCAGCCAAGGGGGCCTGGGAGGAAACACCATATATTTT. Residues: CASSQGGLGGNTIYF.

This clone was counted between two and nine times. The chain links TRBV9 to TRBJ1-6; D might be TRBD1 (5 bases). Germline CDR1 reads SGDLS; CDR2 reads YYNGEE. The ends were cut back, 7 bases at V and 7 bases at J, with 9 bases in the middle. This CDR3 has 12 amino acids. CDR3: CASGAPNSPLHF. The CDR3 DNA sequence: TGTGCCAGCGGGGCGCCGAATTCACCCCTCCACTTT.

The rearrangement uses TRBV28 and TRBJ1-2, with D maybe TRBD1 (5 bases). Germline values: CDR1 MDHEN, CDR2 SYDVKM. Between the trimmed V and J ends, which lost 3 bases and 3 bases, there was a span of 8 bases. This CDR3 has 13 residues. In DNA, the CDR3 is TGTGCCAGCAGTTTCTGCAGGGACTATGGCTACACCTTC. Its translation is CASSFCRDYGYTF.

Concerning this clone: It may be a read error: a sequence one base away is much more abundant. The rearrangement joins TRBV30 to TRBJ1-1; no clear D. Germline assignment: CDR1 GTSNPN and CDR2 SVGIG (reference sequence). The CDR3 spans 15 residues. Trimming stripped 5 bases from V and 3 bases from J, with 19 bases between. This chain's CDR3 is CAWSPRRSMDTEAFF. DNA of the CDR3: TGTGCCTGGTCCCCACGGAGGAGTATGGACACTGAAGCTTTCTTT.

By share, this clone counts as large (0.1 to 1%). DNA for the CDR3: TGTGCCAGCAGTGAAGTTGGGGGTACCGGTGAAAAACTGTTTTTT. Its translation is CASSEVGGTGEKLFF. This chain uses TRBV6-1 with TRBJ1-4, with D tentatively TRBD1 (5 bases). The germline V gene has CDR1 MNHNS and CDR2 SASEGT. This CDR3 comprises 15 residues. The V and J ends lost 1 base and 7 bases respectively, with 13 bases between them.

This clone was picked up many times. The J gene is TRBJ2-7, the V gene TRBV6-1, with a possible D match to TRBD1 (5 bases). Deletions cut 6 bases from V and 2 bases from J, with 8 bases between. Germline-derived CDR1 and CDR2 are MNHNS and SASEGT. This CDR3 is 12 amino acids long. CDR3 in DNA: TGTGCCAGCAGCGACAGTGCCTACGAGCAGTACTTC. The encoded protein is CASSDSAYEQYF.

This clone was found many times. This sequence joins TRBV5-4 and TRBJ2-7; TRBD2 matches 14 bases. Germline assignment: CDR1 SGHNT and CDR2 YYREEE (reference sequence). The CDR3 loop spans 16 amino acids. The J segment lost 5 bases and the V segment lost 4 bases, leaving 8 bases of the junction unmatched. CDR3 residues: CASSLTSGGVLDEQYF. CDR3 sequence (DNA): TGTGCCAGCAGCCTGACTAGCGGGGGGGTACTCGACGAGCAGTACTTC.

The sample holds many counts of this clone. This specimen includes other DNA sequences encoding the same CDR3. The rearrangement joins TRBV15 to TRBJ2-3, with D possibly being TRBD1 (6 bases). Trimming removed 3 bases at V and 2 bases at J, with 12 bases between. The CDR3 has 15 amino acids. Germline V lookup: CDR1 LNHNV, CDR2 YYDKDF (reference sequence). CDR3 sequence reads: CATSSAGDPTDTQYF. CDR3 sequence (DNA): TGTGCCACCAGCAGCGCAGGGGACCCCACAGATACGCAGTATTTT. Looking up the rest from reference TRBV15 and TRBJ2-3 gives the full variable domain: DAMVIQNPRYQVTQFGKPVTLSCSQTLNHNVMYWYQQKSSQAPKLLFHYYDKDFNNEADTPDNFQSRRPNTSFCFLDIRSPGLGDTAMYLCATSSAGDPTDTQYFGPGTRLTVL.

This clone was observed many times. The chain combines TRBV20-1 with TRBJ1-1; D is uncertain. Trimming took 3 bases from V and 3 from J, leaving 11 bases between them. The CDR3 consists of 13 residues. CDR1 DFQATT and CDR2 SNEGSKA come from the germline V gene (reference sequence). CDR3 residues: CSARTKDHTEAFF. CDR3 sequence (DNA): TGCAGTGCTAGGACAAAGGACCACACTGAAGCTTTCTTT.

This clone was found many times. V and J are TRBV27 and TRBJ2-5, with D unclear. V gave up 2 bases and J gave up 2 bases, with 3 bases separating them. From germline, CDR1 is MNHEY and CDR2 SMNVEV (reference sequence). The CDR3 length is 12 residues. DNA for the CDR3: TGTGCCAGCAGTTTAGGGCAAGAGACCCAGTACTTC. Translation: CASSLGQETQYF.

This clone was counted ten times or more. The chain recombines TRBV5-5 with TRBJ2-2; 8 bases fit TRBD1. The CDR3 sequence is 15 residues long. V trimming: 5 bases; J trimming: 5 bases; junction bases outside the gene matches: 8. CDR1 is SGHKS and CDR2 is YYEKEE in the germline V gene (reference sequence). The CDR3 loop reads CASSRLGQETGELFF. CDR3 DNA: TGTGCCAGCAGTCGCCTGGGACAGGAAACCGGGGAGCTGTTTTTT. The full variable domain, completed using reference TRBV5-5 and TRBJ2-2, is DAGVTQSPTHLIKTRGQQVTLRCSPISGHKSVSWYQQVLGQGPQFIFQYYEKEERGRGNFPDRFSARQFPNYSSELNVNALLLGDSALYLCASSRLGQETGELFFGEGSRLTVL.

In its sample, this clone was seen many times. This chain connects TRBV28 to TRBJ2-7; 12 positions agree with TRBD1. V lost 5 bases and J lost 7; bases outside the gene matches: 9. Germline assignment: CDR1 MDHEN and CDR2 SYDVKM. The CDR3 has 15 residues. The CDR3 DNA is TGTGCCAGCAGTACCTCCGGGACAGGGGGCCAAGAGCAGTACTTC. Encoded protein: CASSTSGTGGQEQYF.

As to this clone: This clone may be a read error of a much larger clone one base away. CDR3: CASSQAGGDTIYF. The CDR3 DNA reads TGCGCCAGCAGCCAAGCGGGAGGAGACACCATATATTTT. The rearrangement links TRBV4-1 to TRBJ1-3; D is unresolved. V was trimmed by 1 base and J by 8 bases, leaving 9 bases between them. The CDR3 has 13 amino acids. CDR1 and CDR2 from the germline V gene are MGHRA and YSYEKL.